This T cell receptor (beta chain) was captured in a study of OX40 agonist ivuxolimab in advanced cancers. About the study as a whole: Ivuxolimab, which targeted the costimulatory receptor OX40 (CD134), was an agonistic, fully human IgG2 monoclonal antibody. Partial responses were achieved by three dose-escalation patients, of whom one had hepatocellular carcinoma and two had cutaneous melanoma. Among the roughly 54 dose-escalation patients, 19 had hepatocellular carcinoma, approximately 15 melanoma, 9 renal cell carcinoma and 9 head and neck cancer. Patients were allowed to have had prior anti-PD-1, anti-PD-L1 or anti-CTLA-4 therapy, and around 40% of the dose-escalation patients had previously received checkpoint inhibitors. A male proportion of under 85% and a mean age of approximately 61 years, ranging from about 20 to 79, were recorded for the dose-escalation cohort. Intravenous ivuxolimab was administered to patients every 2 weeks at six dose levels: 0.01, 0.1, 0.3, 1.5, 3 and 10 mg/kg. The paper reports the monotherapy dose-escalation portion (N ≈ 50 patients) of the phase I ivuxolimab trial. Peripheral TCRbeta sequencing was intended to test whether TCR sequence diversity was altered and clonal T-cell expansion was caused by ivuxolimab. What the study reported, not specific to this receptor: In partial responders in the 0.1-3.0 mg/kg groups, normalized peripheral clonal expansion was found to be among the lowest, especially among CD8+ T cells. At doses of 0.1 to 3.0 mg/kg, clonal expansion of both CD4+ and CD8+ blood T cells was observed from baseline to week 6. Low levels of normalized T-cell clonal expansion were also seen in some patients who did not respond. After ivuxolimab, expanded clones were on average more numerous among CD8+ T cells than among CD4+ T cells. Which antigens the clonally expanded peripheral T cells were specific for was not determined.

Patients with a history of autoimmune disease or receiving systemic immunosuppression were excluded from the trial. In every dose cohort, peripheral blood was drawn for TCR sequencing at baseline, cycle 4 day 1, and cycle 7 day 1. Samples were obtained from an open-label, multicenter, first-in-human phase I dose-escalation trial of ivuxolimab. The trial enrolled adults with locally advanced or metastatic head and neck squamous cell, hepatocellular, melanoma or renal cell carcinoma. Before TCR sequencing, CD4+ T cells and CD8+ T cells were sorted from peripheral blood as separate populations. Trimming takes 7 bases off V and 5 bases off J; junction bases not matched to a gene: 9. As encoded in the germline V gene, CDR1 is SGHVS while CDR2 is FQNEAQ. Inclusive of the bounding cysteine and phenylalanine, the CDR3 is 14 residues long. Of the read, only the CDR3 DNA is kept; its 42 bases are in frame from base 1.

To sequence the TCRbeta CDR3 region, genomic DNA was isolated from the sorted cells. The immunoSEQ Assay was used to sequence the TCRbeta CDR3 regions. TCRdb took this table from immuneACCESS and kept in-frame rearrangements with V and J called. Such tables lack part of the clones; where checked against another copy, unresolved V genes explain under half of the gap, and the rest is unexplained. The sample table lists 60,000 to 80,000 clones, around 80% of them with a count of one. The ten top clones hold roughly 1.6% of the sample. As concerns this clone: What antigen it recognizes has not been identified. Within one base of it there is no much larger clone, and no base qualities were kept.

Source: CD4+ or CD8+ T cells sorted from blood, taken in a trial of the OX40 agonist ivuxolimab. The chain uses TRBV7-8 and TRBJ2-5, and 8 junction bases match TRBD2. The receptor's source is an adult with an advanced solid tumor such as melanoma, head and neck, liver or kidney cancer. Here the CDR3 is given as CASKTRGGVETQYF. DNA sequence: TGTGCCAGCAAAACCCGGGGGGGCGTGGAGACCCAGTACTTC.